Listed here are 19 T cell receptor beta chains from one sample, sequenced in a study of shared clonotypes between healthy human individuals. TCRdb's table, derived via immunoSEQ multiplex PCR, lists solely in-frame clones and lacks some. There are millions of clones in the sample; approximately 93% occur only once, and under 0.45% lies in the top ten. The sequencing input was naive CD4+ T cells from PBMCs. Subset here: CD45RA+ positively selected. Receptors originate from a young man in good health. Some clones in this sample may be carry-over from other donors' samples.

The chain recombines TRBV2 with TRBJ2-2; either TRBD1 or TRBD2 may fit D (5 bases each). The germline gives CDR1 SNHLY, CDR2 FYNNEI. The CDR3 has 14 residues. The V gene lost 6 bases and the J gene lost 6 bases, with 14 bases spanning the gap. CDR3 coding DNA: TGTGCCAGCAGCACGACCCGGGACCCCGGGGAGCTGTTTTTT. Protein product: CASSTTRDPGELFF.

This clone was detected only once. The CDR3 DNA reads as TGTGCCAGCAGCCAAAATCCCGCGACAGATACGCAGTATTTT. As protein: CASSQNPATDTQYF. This chain uses TRBV4-2 with TRBJ2-3; no clear D. Trimming stripped 2 bases from V and 3 bases from J, with 9 bases between. The length of the CDR3 is 14 residues. In germline, CDR1 is LGHNA, CDR2 YNFKEQ.

The CDR3 here is CASSLVGQTTDTQYF. The CDR3 DNA follows: TGTGCCAGCAGTTTAGTTGGCCAGACCACAGATACGCAGTATTTT. The V gene is TRBV27, the J gene TRBJ2-3, with D uncertain. The germline V gene has CDR1 MNHEY and CDR2 SMNVEV (reference sequence). The CDR3 runs 15 residues. V was clipped by 2 bases and J by 2 bases, with 11 bases between them.

Comments on this clone: Different DNA sequences within this sample yield the same CDR3. This chain joins TRBV5-1 and TRBJ2-5, with no clear D. The CDR3 covers 13 residues. Germline-derived CDR1 and CDR2 are SGHRS and YFSETQ. Trimming took off 2 bases at V and 0 bases at J, with 5 bases between the two ends. In DNA, the CDR3 is TGCGCCAGCAGCTTCGGATACCAAGAGACCCAGTACTTC. Translated: CASSFGYQETQYF. Full variable domain (remainder filled in from reference TRBV5-1 and TRBJ2-5): KAGVTQTPRYLIKTRGQQVTLSCSPISGHRSVSWYQQTPGQGLQFLFEYFSETQRNKGNFPGRFSGRQFSNSRSEMNVSTLELGDSALYLCASSFGYQETQYFGPGTRLLVL.

Details on this clone: The sample contains more than one DNA sequence encoding this CDR3. This rearrangement joins TRBV20-1 to TRBJ2-1, with D unresolved. The germline V gene has CDR1 DFQATT and CDR2 SNEGSKA (reference sequence). This CDR3 is 11 amino acids long. V was shortened by 3 bases and J by 7 bases, with 7 bases between the two germline ends. The CDR3 region has the DNA TGCAGTGCTAGGGCTCGAAATGAGCAGTTCTTC. Its translation is CSARARNEQFF.

The V gene is TRBV25-1, the J gene TRBJ2-3; D remains ambiguous. The CDR3 loop spans 11 amino acids. V gave up 5 bases and J gave up 4 bases, with 4 bases separating them. Germline V CDR1 and CDR2: MGHDK, SYGVNS. The CDR3 region is CASSKADTQYF. The CDR3 DNA reads TGTGCCAGCAGTAAGGCAGATACGCAGTATTTT.

The chain is built from TRBV5-6 and TRBJ2-2; the match to TRBD1 covers 11 bases. Germline V gene sequence: CDR1 SGHDT, CDR2 YYEEEE. Germline trimming cut 3 bases from V and 5 bases from J; bases unmatched to any gene: 3. The length of the CDR3 is 15 residues. DNA for the CDR3: TGTGCCAGCAGCTGGGGACAGGGGGATACCGGGGAGCTGTTTTTT. Translated, it gives CASSWGQGDTGELFF.

V usage is TRBV10-3 and J usage is TRBJ2-2, with 9 nucleotides matching TRBD1. Germline V gene sequence: CDR1 ENHRY, CDR2 SYGVKD. The CDR3 loop spans 13 amino acids. The ends lost 11 bases at V and 1 base at J; junction bases unmatched: 2. The CDR3 DNA is TGTGCCGTGGACAGGGGGAACACCGGGGAGCTGTTTTTT. Amino acid sequence: CAVDRGNTGELFF.

The genes are TRBV2 and TRBJ2-4; D gene ambiguous. Trimming removed 6 bases from V and 4 bases from J, with 19 bases in between. Per germline, CDR1 SNHLY and CDR2 FYNNEI. The CDR3 covers 16 residues. CDR3 protein: CASSPITLTEKNIQYF. As DNA, the CDR3 is TGTGCCAGCAGCCCCATTACCTTGACGGAAAAAAACATTCAGTACTTC.

The chain couples TRBV7-3 to TRBJ2-3; D may correspond to TRBD1 or TRBD2 (5 bases each). V was shortened by 5 bases and J by 2 bases, with 17 bases between the two germline ends. Germline V gene data show CDR1 as SGHTA and CDR2 as FQGTGA. CDR3 size: 16 residues. DNA of the CDR3: TGTGCCAGCAGCCCGAGGGGCGGGTCCGACACAGATACGCAGTATTTT. Protein product: CASSPRGGSDTDTQYF. Complete variable domain (other parts from reference TRBV7-3 and TRBJ2-3): GAGVSQTPSNKVTEKGKYVELRCDPISGHTALYWYRQSLGQGPEFLIYFQGTGAADDSGLPNDRFFAVRPEGSVSTLKIQRTERGDSAVYLCASSPRGGSDTDTQYFGPGTRLTVL.

This rearrangement joins TRBV30 to TRBJ2-5; 7 nucleotides agree with TRBD2. The J call is doubtful: the DNA matches TRBJ2-7 better. Germline assignment: CDR1 GTSNPN and CDR2 SVGIG (reference sequence). The CDR3 has 15 amino acids. The DNA for the CDR3 is TGTGCCTGGACGCGGGATTGGGGGGGTGGTAACGAGCAGTACTTC. Protein: CAWTRDWGGGNEQYF.

The rearrangement uses TRBV14 and TRBJ2-7, with no clear D. The germline V gene has CDR1 SGHDN and CDR2 FVKESK. The CDR3 is 15 amino acids. Trimming cost V 2 bases and J 2 bases, with 13 bases left between them. The CDR3 loop is CASSQYVVGAYEQYF. CDR3 in DNA: TGTGCCAGCAGCCAATACGTGGTCGGAGCCTACGAGCAGTACTTC.

In regard to this clone: Within the sample, other DNA sequences also encode this same CDR3. The chain is built from TRBV27 and TRBJ2-3; D uncertain. Germline V gene data show CDR1 as MNHEY and CDR2 as SMNVEV (reference sequence). This CDR3 spans 14 amino acids. V gave up 2 bases and J gave up 0 bases, with 6 bases separating them. The CDR3 sequence: CASSLRRSTDTQYF. In DNA, the CDR3 is TGTGCCAGCAGTTTAAGGCGGAGCACAGATACGCAGTATTTT.

The chain is built from TRBV5-1 and TRBJ2-2; 9 nucleotides align to TRBD2. The CDR3 has 15 amino acids. Germline V lookup: CDR1 SGHRS, CDR2 YFSETQ. The ends lost 1 base at V and 5 bases at J; junction bases unmatched: 3. The CDR3 reads CASSLQGLATGELFF. In DNA form, the CDR3 reads TGCGCCAGCAGCTTGCAGGGACTAGCTACCGGGGAGCTGTTTTTT.

This clone was recorded only once. The CDR3 bases are TGTGCCAGCTCACCATCGGGACAGGGGTGGTACGAGCAGTACTTC. Encoded protein: CASSPSGQGWYEQYF. The V gene is TRBV18, the J gene TRBJ2-7, with TRBD1 matching 10 bases. The CDR3 runs 15 residues. V gave up 2 bases and J gave up 4 bases; unmatched junction bases: 5. Germline assignment: CDR1 KGHSH and CDR2 LQKENI.

The rearrangement joins TRBV9 to TRBJ2-3; D unresolved. The CDR3 spans 12 residues. Trimming cost V 3 bases and J 6 bases, with 8 bases left between them. From germline, CDR1 is SGDLS and CDR2 YYNGEE. Here the CDR3 reads CASSGDADTQYF. The CDR3, as DNA: TGTGCCAGCAGCGGGGATGCCGATACGCAGTATTTT. Supplemented by reference TRBV9 and TRBJ2-3, the full variable domain reads DSGVTQTPKHLITATGQRVTLRCSPRSGDLSVYWYQQSLDQGLQFLIQYYNGEERAKGNILERFSAQQFPDLHSELNLSSLELGDSALYFCASSGDADTQYFGPGTRLTVL.

This chain uses TRBV28 with TRBJ1-2, with unresolved D. The V end was cut by 3 bases, the J end by 5 bases, with 10 bases between. The V gene's germline CDR1 is MDHEN and CDR2 SYDVKM. The CDR3 runs 13 residues. Here the CDR3 DNA reads TGTGCCAGCAGTTTCACGAGGATGTATGGCTACACCTTC. Its translation: CASSFTRMYGYTF.

This chain connects TRBV29-1 to TRBJ2-1; D not resolved. The CDR3 loop spans 15 amino acids. The V and J ends lost 4 bases and 0 bases respectively, with 13 bases between them. The V gene's germline CDR1 is SQVTM and CDR2 ANQGSEA. In DNA, the CDR3 is TGCAGCGTTGGGGTGGGCCCCAGCTCCTACAATGAGCAGTTCTTC. Translated: CSVGVGPSSYNEQFF.

V gene TRBV5-4 combines with J gene TRBJ2-7; D remains unclear. V lost 0 bases and J 5 bases, leaving 9 bases between the germline ends. Germline values: CDR1 SGHNT, CDR2 YYREEE (reference sequence). The CDR3 totals 13 residues. The CDR3 nucleotides read TGTGCCAGCAGCTTGGATCGGGTCCACGAGCAGTACTTC. It yields the protein CASSLDRVHEQYF.